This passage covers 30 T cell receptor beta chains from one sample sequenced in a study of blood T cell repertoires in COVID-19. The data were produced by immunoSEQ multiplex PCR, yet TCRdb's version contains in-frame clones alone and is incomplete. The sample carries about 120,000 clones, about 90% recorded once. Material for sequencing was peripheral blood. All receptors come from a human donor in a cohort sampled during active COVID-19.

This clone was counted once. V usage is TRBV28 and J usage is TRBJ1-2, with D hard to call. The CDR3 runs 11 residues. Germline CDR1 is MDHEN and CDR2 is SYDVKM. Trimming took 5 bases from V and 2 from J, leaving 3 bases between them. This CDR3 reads CASSQNYGYTF. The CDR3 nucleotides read TGTGCCAGCAGTCAGAACTATGGCTACACCTTC.

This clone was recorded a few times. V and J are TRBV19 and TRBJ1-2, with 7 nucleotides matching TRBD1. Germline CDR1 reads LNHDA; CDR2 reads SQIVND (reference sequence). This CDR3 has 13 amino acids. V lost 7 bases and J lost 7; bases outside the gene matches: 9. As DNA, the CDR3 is TGTGCCAGTAACGAACAGGGGAAGGGTGGCTACACCTTC. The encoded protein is CASNEQGKGGYTF.

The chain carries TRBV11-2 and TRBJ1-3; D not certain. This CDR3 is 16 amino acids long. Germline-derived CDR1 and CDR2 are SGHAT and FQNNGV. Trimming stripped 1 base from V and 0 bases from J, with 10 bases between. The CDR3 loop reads CASSLGLVVSGNTIYF. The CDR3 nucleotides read TGTGCCAGCAGCTTAGGGTTAGTCGTCTCTGGAAACACCATATATTTT. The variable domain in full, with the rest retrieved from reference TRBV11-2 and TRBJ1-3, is EAGVAQSPRYKIIEKRQSVAFWCNPISGHATLYWYQQILGQGPKLLIQFQNNGVVDDSQLPKDRFSAERLKGVDSTLKIQPAKLEDSAVYLCASSLGLVVSGNTIYFGEGSWLTVV.

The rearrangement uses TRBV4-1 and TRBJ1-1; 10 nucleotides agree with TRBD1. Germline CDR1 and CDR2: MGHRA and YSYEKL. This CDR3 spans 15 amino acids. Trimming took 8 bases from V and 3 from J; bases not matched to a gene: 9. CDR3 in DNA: TGCGCCAGCCTCGGACAGGGGGACGGGGACACTGAAGCTTTCTTT. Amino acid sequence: CASLGQGDGDTEAFF.

The CDR3 coding sequence is TGTGCCAGCAAGCGGGGGTCTTCTAATGAAAAACTGTTTTTT. Amino acid sequence: CASKRGSSNEKLFF. The chain carries TRBV6-6 and TRBJ1-4; D might be TRBD1 (5 bases). The V end was cut by 7 bases, the J end by 3 bases, with 12 bases between. Germline V gene lookup returns CDR1 MNHNY and CDR2 SVGAGI (reference sequence). CDR3 length: 14 residues.

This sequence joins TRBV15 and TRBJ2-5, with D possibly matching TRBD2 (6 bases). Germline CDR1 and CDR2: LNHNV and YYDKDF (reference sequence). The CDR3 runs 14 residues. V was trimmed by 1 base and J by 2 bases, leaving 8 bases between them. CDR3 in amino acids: CATSRGGVQETQYF. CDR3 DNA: TGTGCCACCAGCAGAGGCGGGGTTCAAGAGACCCAGTACTTC.

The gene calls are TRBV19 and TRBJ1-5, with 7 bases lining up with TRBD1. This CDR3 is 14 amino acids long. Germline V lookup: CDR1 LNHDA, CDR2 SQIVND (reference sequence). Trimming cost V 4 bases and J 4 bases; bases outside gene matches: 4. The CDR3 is CASSTRQGNQPQHF. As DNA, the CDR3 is TGTGCCAGTAGTACCCGACAGGGTAATCAGCCCCAGCATTTT.

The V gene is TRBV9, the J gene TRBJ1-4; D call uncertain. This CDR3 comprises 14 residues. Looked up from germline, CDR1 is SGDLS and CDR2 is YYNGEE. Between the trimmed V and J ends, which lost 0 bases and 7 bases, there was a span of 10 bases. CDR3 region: CASSVGGLGEKLFF. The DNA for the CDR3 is TGTGCCAGCAGCGTAGGAGGGTTGGGTGAAAAACTGTTTTTT. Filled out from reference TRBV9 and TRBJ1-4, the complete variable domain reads DSGVTQTPKHLITATGQRVTLRCSPRSGDLSVYWYQQSLDQGLQFLIQYYNGEERAKGNILERFSAQQFPDLHSELNLSSLELGDSALYFCASSVGGLGEKLFFGSGTQLSVL.

The chain's CDR3 is CASSSSGESDGYTF. CDR3 DNA: TGTGCCAGCAGTTCGTCGGGGGAGTCTGACGGCTACACCTTC. V gene TRBV28 combines with J gene TRBJ1-2, with D perhaps TRBD1 (5 bases). This CDR3 is built from 14 residues. Trimming took off 4 bases at V and 8 bases at J, with 17 bases between the two ends. Germline CDR1 is MDHEN and CDR2 is SYDVKM.

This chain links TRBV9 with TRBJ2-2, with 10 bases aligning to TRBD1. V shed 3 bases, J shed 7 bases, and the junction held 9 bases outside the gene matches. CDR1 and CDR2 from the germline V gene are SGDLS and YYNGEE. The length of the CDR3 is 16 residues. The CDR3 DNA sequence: TGTGCCAGCAGCGGAGGCCGGGACAGGGGTGGCGGGGAGCTGTTTTTT. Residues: CASSGGRDRGGGELFF.

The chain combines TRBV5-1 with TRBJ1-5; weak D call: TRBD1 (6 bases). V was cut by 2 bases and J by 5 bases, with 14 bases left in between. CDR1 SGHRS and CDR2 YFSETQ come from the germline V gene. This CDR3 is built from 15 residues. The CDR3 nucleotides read TGCGCCAGCAGCTTCGGGCAGGGGATGGATCAGCCCCAGCATTTT. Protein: CASSFGQGMDQPQHF.

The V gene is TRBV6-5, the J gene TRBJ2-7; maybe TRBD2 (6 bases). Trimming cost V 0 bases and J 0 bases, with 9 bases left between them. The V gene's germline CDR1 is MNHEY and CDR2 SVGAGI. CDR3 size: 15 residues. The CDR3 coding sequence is TGTGCCAGCAGTTACTCGTTCGGGAGCTCCTACGAGCAGTACTTC. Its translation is CASSYSFGSSYEQYF.

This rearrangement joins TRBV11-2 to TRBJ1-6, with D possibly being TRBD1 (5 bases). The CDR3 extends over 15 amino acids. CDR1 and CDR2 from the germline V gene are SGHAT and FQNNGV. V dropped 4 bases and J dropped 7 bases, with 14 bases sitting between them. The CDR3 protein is CASSSLTGRNSPLHF. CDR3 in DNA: TGTGCCAGCAGCTCGCTAACAGGACGGAATTCACCCCTCCACTTT.

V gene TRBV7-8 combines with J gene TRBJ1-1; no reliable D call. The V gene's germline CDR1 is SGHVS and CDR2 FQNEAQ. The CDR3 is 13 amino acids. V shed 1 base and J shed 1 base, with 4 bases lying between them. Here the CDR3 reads CASSLGANTEAFF. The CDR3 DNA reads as TGTGCCAGCAGCTTAGGGGCGAACACTGAAGCTTTCTTT.

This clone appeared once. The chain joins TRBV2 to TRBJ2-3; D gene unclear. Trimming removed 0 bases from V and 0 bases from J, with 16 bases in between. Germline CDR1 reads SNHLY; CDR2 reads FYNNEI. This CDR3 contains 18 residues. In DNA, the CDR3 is TGTGCCAGCAGTGAAGCAGTCCAGTCCCGCCTCAGCACAGATACGCAGTATTTT. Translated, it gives CASSEAVQSRLSTDTQYF.

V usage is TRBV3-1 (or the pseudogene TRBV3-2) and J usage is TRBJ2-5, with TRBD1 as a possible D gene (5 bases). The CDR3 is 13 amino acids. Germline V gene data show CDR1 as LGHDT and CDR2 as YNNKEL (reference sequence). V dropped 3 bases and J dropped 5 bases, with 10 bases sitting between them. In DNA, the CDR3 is TGTGCCAGCAGCCAGGGGCCGGCGGAGACCCAGTACTTC. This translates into CASSQGPAETQYF.

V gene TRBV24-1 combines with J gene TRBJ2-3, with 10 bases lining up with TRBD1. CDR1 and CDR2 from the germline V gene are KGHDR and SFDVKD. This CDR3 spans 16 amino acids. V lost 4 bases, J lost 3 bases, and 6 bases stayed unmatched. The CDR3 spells CATSDTGTGDTDTQYF. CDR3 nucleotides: TGTGCCACCAGTGACACCGGGACAGGGGATACAGATACGCAGTATTTT.

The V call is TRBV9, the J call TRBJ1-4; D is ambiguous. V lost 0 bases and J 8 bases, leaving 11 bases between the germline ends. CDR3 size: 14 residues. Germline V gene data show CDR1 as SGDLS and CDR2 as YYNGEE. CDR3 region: CASSVGSPREKLFF. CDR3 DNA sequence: TGTGCCAGCAGCGTAGGCTCTCCGAGAGAAAAACTGTTTTTT.

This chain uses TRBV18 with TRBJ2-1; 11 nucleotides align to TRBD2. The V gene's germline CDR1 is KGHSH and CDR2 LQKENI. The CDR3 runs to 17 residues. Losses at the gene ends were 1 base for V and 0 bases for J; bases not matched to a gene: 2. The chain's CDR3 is CASSPLLAGGSYNEQFF. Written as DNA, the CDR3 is TGTGCCAGCTCACCACTGCTAGCGGGGGGCTCCTACAATGAGCAGTTCTTC.

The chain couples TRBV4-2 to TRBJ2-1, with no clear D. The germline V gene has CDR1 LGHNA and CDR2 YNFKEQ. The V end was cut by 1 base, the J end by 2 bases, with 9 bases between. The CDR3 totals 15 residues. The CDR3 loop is CASSQGLITYNEQFF. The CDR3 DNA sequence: TGTGCCAGCAGCCAAGGACTTATTACCTACAATGAGCAGTTCTTC.

CDR3 nucleotide sequence: TGTGCCAGCAGCTTAGGGACAGGGACTCCGCCTAATGAAAAACTGTTTTTT. Translation gives CASSLGTGTPPNEKLFF. V usage is TRBV7-6 and J usage is TRBJ1-4, with TRBD1 matching over 8 bases. CDR1 SGHVS and CDR2 FNYEAQ come from the germline V gene. CDR3 size: 17 residues. The J segment lost 3 bases and the V segment lost 1 base, leaving 7 bases of the junction unmatched.

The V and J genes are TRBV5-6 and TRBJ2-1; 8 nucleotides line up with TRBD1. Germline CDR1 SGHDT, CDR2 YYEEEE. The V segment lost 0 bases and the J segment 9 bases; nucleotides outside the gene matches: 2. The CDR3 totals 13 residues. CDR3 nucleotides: TGTGCCAGCAGCTTGGGAACAGGGGGTGAGCAGTTCTTC. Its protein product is CASSLGTGGEQFF. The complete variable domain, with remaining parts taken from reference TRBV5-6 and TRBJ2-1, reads DAGVTQSPTHLIKTRGQQVTLRCSPKSGHDTVSWYQQALGQGPQFIFQYYEEEERQRGNFPDRFSGHQFPNYSSELNVNALLLGDSALYLCASSLGTGGEQFFGPGTRLTVL.

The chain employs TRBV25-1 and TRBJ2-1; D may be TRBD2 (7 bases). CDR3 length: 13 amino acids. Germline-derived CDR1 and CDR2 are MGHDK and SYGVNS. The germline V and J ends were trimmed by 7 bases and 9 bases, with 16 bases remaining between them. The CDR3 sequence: CASMERDIGEQFF. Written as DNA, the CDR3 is TGTGCCAGCATGGAGCGGGACATAGGTGAGCAGTTCTTC.

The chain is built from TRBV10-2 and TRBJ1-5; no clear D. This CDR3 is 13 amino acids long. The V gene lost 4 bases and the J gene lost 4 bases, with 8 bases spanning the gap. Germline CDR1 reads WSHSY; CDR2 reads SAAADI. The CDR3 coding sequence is TGCGCCAGCAGTGGGGAGTTTAATCAGCCCCAGCATTTT. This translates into CASSGEFNQPQHF.

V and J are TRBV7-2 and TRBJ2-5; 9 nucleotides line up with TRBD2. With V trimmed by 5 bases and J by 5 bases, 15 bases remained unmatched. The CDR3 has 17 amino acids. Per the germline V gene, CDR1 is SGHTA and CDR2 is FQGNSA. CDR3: CASSMTGTSPGWETQYF. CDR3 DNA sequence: TGTGCCAGCAGCATGACCGGGACTAGCCCTGGGTGGGAGACCCAGTACTTC. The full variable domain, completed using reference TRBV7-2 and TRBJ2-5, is GAGVSQSPSNKVTEKGKDVELRCDPISGHTALYWYRQSLGQGLEFLIYFQGNSAPDKSGLPSDRFSAERTGGSVSTLTIQRTQQEDSAVYLCASSMTGTSPGWETQYFGPGTRLLVL.

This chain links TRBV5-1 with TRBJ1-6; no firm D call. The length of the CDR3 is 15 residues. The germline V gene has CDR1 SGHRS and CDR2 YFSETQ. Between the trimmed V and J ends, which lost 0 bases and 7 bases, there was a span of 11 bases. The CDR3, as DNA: TGCGCCAGCAGCTTGGCCGGGGTTGGGAATTCACCCCTCCACTTT. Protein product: CASSLAGVGNSPLHF.

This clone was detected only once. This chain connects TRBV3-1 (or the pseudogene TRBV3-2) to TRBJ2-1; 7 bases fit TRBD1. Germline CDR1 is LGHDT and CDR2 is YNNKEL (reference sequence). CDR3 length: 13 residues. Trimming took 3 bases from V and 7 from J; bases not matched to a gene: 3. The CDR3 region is CASSHDRANEQFF. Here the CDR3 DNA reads TGTGCCAGCAGCCACGACAGGGCGAATGAGCAGTTCTTC.

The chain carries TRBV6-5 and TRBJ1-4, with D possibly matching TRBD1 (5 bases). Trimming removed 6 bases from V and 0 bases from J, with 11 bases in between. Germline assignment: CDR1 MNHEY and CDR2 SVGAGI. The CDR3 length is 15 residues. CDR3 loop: CASSPGLTTNEKLFF. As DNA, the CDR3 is TGTGCCAGCAGCCCGGGACTTACAACTAATGAAAAACTGTTTTTT.

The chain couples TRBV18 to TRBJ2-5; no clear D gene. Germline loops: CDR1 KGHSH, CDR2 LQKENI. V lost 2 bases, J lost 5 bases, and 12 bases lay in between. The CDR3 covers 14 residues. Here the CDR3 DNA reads TGTGCCAGCTCACCATTGTTGTCCGGGGAGACCCAGTACTTC. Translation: CASSPLLSGETQYF.

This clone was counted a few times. Written as DNA, the CDR3 is TGTGCCAGCAGCTTACCGCAGGGCGGGGTGAACACTGAAGCTTTCTTT. The encoded protein is CASSLPQGGVNTEAFF. The chain joins TRBV5-4 to TRBJ1-1; D possibly corresponds to TRBD1 (5 bases). Germline CDR1 SGHNT, CDR2 YYREEE (reference sequence). With 2 bases removed from V and 0 bases from J, the gap between germline ends came to 14 bases. CDR3 length: 16 amino acids.